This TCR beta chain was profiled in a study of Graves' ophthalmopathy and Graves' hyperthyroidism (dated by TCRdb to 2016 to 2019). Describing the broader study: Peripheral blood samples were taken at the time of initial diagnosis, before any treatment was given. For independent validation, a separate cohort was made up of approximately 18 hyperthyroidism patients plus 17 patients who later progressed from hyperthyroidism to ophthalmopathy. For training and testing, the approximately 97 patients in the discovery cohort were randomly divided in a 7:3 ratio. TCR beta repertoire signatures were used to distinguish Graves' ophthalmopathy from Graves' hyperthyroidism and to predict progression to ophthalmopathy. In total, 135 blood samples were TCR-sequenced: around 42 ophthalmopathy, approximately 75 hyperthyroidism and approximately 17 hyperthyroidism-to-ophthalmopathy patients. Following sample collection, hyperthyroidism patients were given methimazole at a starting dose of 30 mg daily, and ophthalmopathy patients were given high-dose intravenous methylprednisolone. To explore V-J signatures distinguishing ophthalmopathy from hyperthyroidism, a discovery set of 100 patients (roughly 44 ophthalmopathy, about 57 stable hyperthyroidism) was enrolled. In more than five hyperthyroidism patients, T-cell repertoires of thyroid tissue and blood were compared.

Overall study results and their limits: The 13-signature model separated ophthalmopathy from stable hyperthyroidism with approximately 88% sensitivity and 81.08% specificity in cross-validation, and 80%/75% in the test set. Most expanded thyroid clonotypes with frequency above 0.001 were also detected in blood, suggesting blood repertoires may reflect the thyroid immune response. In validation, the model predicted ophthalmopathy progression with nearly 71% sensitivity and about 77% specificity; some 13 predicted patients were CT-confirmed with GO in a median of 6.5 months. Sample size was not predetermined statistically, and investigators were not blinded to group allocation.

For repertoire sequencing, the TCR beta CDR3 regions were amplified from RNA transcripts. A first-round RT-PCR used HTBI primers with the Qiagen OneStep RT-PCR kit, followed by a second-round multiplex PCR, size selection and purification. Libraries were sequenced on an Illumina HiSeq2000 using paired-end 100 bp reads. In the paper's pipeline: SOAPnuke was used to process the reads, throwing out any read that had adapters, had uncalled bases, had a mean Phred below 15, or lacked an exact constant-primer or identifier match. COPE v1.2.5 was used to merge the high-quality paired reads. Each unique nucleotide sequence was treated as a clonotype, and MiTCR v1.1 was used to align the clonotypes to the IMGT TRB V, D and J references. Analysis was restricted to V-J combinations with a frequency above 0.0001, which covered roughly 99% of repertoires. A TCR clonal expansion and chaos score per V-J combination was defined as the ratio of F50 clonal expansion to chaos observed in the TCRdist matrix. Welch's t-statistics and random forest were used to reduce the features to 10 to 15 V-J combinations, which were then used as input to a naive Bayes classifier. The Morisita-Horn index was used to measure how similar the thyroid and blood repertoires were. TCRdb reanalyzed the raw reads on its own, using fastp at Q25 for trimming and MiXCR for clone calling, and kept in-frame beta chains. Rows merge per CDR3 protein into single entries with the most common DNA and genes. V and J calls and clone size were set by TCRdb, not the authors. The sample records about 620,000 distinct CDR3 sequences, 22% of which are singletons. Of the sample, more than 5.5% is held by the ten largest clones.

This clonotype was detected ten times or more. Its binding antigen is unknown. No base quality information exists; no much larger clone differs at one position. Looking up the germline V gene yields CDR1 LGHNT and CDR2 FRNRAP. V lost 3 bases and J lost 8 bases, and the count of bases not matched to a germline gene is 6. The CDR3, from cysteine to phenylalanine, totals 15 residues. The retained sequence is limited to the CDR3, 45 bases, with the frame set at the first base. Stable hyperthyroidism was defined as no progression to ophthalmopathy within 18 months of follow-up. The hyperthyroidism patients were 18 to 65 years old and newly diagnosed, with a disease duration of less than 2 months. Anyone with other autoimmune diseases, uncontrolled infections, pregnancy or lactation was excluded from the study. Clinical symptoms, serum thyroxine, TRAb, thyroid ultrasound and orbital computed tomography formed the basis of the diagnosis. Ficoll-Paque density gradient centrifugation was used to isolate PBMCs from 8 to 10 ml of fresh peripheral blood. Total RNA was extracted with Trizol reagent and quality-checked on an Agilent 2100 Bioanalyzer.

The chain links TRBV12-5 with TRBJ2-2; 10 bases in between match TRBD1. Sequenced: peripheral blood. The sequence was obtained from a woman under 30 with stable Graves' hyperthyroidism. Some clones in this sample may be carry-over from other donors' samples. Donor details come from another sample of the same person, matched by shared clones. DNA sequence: TGTGCTAGTGGTTTTCTAGGGACAGGGGTTGGGGAGCTGTTTTTT. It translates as CASGFLGTGVGELFF.